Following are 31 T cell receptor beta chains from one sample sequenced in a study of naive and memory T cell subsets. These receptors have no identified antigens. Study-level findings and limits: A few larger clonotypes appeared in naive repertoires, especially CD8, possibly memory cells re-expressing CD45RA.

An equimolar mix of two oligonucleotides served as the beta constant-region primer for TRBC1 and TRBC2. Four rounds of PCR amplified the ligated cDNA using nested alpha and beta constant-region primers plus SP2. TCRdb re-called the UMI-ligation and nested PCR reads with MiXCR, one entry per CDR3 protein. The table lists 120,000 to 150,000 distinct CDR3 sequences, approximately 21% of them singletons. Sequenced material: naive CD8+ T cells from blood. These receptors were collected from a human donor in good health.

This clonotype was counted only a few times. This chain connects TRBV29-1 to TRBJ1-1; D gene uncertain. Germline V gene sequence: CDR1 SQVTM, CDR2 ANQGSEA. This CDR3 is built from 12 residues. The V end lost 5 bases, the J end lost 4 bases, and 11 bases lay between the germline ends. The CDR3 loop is CSVPLGATEAFF. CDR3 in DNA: TGCAGCGTTCCCCTGGGAGCCACTGAAGCTTTCTTT. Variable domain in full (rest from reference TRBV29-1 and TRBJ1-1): SAVISQKPSRDICQRGTSLTIQCQVDSQVTMMFWYRQQPGQSLTLIATANQGSEATYESGFVIDKFPISRPNLTFSTLTVSNMSPEDSSIYLCSVPLGATEAFFGQGTRLTVV.

CDR3 protein: CASSYPDAKGPGELFF. The CDR3 DNA reads as TGTGCCAGCAGTTACCCGGACGCGAAAGGGCCCGGGGAGCTGTTTTTT. The V gene is TRBV6-5, the J gene TRBJ2-2; D unresolved. The ends were cut back, 2 bases at V and 6 bases at J, with 16 bases in the middle. This CDR3 has 16 residues. Germline CDR1 is MNHEY and CDR2 is SVGAGI.

Here the CDR3 DNA reads TGTGCCACCAGCCCGAGGGCCGGGGGGCCCAATGAGCAGTTCTTC. Translated: CATSPRAGGPNEQFF. The V gene is TRBV15, the J gene TRBJ2-1; weak D call: TRBD2 (7 bases). Germline CDR1 and CDR2: LNHNV and YYDKDF (reference sequence). V dropped 5 bases and J dropped 6 bases, with 17 bases sitting between them. The CDR3 is made up of 15 amino acids.

The CDR3 loop is CASSLYQRFSSYEQYF. CDR3 coding DNA: TGTGCCAGCAGTTTATACCAGCGGTTCTCATCCTACGAGCAGTACTTC. V usage is TRBV28 and J usage is TRBJ2-7; D perhaps matches TRBD2 (5 bases). V was trimmed by 1 base and J by 1 base, leaving 14 bases between them. This CDR3 has 16 residues. In germline, CDR1 is MDHEN, CDR2 SYDVKM.

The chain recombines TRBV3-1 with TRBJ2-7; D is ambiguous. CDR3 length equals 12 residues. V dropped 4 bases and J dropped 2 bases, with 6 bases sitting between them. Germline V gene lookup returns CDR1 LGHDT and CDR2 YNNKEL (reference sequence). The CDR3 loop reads CASSPHPYEQYF. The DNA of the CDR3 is TGTGCCAGCAGCCCCCATCCCTACGAGCAGTACTTC.

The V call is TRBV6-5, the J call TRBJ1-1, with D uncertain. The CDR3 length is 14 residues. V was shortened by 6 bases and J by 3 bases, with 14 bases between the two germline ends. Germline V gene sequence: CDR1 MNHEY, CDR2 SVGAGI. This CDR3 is CASRPAPEHTEAFF. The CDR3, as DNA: TGTGCCAGCAGGCCAGCCCCCGAACACACTGAAGCTTTCTTT.

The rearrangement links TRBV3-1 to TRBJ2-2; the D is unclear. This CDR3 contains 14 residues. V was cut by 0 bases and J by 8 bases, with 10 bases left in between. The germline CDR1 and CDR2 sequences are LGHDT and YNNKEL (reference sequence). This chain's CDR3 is CASSQELVQGELFF. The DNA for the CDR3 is TGTGCCAGCAGCCAAGAGTTAGTTCAGGGGGAGCTGTTTTTT.

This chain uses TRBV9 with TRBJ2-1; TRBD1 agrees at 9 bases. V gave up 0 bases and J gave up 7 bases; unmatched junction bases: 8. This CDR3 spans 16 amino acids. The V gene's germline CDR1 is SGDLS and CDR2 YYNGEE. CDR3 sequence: CASSVGLGQGDNEQFF. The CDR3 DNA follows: TGTGCCAGCAGCGTAGGCTTGGGACAGGGCGATAATGAGCAGTTCTTC.

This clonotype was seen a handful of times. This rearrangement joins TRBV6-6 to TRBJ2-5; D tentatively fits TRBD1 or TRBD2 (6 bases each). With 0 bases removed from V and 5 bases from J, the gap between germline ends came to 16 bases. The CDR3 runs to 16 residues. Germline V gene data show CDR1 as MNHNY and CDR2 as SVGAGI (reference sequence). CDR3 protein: CASSYSRGYQGETQYF. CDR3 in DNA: TGTGCCAGCAGTTACTCGCGGGGATACCAGGGGGAGACCCAGTACTTC.

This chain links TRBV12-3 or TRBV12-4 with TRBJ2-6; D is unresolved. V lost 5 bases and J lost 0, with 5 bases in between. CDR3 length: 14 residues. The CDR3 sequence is CASSPNSGANVLTF. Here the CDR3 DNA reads TGTGCCAGCAGTCCAAACTCTGGGGCCAACGTCCTGACTTTC.

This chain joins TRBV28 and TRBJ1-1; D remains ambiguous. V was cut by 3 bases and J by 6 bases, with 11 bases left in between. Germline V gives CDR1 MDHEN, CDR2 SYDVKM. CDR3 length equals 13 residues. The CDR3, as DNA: TGTGCCAGCAGTTTTAGCGCCGGAGCTGAAGCTTTCTTT. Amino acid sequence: CASSFSAGAEAFF.

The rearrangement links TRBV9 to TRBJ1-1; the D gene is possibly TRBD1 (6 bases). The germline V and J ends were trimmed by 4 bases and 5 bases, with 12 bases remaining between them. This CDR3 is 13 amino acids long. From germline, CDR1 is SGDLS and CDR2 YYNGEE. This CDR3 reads CASSTDRWTEAFF. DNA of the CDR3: TGTGCCAGCAGCACAGACAGGTGGACTGAAGCTTTCTTT. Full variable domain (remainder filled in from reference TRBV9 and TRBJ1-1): DSGVTQTPKHLITATGQRVTLRCSPRSGDLSVYWYQQSLDQGLQFLIQYYNGEERAKGNILERFSAQQFPDLHSELNLSSLELGDSALYFCASSTDRWTEAFFGQGTRLTVV.

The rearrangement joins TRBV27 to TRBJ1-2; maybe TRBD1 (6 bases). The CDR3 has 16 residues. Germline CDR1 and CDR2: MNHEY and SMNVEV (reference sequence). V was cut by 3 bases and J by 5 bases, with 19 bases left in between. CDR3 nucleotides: TGTGCCAGCAGTTTTATAACAGGGAATGTAGTATATGGCTACACCTTC. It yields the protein CASSFITGNVVYGYTF.

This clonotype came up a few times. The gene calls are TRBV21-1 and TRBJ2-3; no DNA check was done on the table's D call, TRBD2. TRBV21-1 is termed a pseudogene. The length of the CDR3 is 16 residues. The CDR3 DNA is TGTGCCAGCAGCTCGCCCGAGGGACTGATTGGAGATACGCAGTATTTT. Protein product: CASSSPEGLIGDTQYF.

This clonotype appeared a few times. The chain's CDR3 is CASIPGLAGVDEQFF. The CDR3 nucleotides are TGTGCCAGCATTCCGGGACTAGCGGGAGTCGATGAGCAGTTCTTC. V and J are TRBV28 and TRBJ2-1; 14 bases line up with TRBD2. This CDR3 region has 15 residues. Germline V CDR1 and CDR2: MDHEN, SYDVKM. V was pared by 7 bases and J by 8 bases, with 7 bases of the junction left unmatched.

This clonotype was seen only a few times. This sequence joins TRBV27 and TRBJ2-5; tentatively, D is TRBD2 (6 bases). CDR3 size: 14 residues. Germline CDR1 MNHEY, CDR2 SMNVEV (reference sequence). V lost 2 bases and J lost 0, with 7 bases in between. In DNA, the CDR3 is TGTGCCAGCAGTTTAGGAGGGTACCAAGAGACCCAGTACTTC. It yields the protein CASSLGGYQETQYF.

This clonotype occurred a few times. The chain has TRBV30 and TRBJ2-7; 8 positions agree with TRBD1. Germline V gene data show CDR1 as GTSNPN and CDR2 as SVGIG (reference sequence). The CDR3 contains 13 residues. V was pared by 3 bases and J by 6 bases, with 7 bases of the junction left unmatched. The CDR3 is CAWRQGAWSEQYF. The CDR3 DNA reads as TGTGCCTGGAGGCAGGGGGCCTGGAGCGAGCAGTACTTC.

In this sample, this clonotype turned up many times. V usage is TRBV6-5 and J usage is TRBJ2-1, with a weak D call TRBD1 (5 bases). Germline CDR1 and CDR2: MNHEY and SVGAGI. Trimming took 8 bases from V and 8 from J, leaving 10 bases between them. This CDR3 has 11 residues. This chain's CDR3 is CASHQGDEQFF. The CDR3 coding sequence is TGTGCCAGCCATCAGGGCGATGAGCAGTTCTTC.

This CDR3 is CASRPGAHTQYF. The CDR3 DNA reads as TGTGCCAGCAGGCCGGGAGCACATACGCAGTATTTT. The chain employs TRBV28 and TRBJ2-3, with D perhaps TRBD2 (6 bases). The CDR3 has 12 residues. Per germline, CDR1 MDHEN and CDR2 SYDVKM. Trimming left V 6 bases short and J 7 bases short, with 11 bases between.

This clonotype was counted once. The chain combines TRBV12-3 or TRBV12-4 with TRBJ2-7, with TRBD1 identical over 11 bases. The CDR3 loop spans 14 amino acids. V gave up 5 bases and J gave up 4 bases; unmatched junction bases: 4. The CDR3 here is CASSGQGAPYEQYF. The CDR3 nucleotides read TGTGCCAGCAGTGGACAGGGGGCCCCTTACGAGCAGTACTTC.

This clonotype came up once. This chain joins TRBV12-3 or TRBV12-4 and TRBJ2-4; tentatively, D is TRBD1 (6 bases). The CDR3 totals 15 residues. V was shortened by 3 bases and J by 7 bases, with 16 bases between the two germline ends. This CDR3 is CASSFPGAVRNIQYF. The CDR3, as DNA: TGTGCCAGCAGTTTTCCAGGGGCGGTGAGGAACATTCAGTACTTC.

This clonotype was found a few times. The CDR3 loop reads CASSQGPLNTEAFF. The CDR3 region has the DNA TGCGCCAGCAGCCAAGGACCACTGAACACTGAAGCTTTCTTT. The rearrangement joins TRBV4-1 to TRBJ1-1; D gene unclear. Trimming shortened V by 1 base and J by 0 bases, and 6 bases separated the two germline ends. Germline assignment: CDR1 MGHRA and CDR2 YSYEKL. The CDR3 extends over 14 amino acids.

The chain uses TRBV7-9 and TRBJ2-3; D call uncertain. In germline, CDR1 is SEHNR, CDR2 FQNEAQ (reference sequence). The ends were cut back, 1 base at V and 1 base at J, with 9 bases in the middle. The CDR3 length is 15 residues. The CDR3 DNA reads TGTGCCAGCAGCTTAGTCCGGACCCGCACAGATACGCAGTATTTT. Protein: CASSLVRTRTDTQYF.

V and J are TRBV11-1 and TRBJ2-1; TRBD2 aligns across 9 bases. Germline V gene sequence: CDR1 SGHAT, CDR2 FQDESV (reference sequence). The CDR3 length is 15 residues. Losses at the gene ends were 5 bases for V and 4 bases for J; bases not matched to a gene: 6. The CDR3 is CASSPGLAVYNEQFF. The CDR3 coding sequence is TGTGCCAGCAGCCCGGGACTAGCAGTTTACAATGAGCAGTTCTTC.

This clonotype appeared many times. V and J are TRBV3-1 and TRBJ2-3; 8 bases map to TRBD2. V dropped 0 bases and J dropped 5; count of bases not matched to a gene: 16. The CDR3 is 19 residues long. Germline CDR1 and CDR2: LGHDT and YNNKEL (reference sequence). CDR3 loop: CASSQDNLAGPGSEDTQYF. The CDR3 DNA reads TGTGCCAGCAGCCAAGATAACCTAGCGGGCCCCGGGAGCGAAGATACGCAGTATTTT.

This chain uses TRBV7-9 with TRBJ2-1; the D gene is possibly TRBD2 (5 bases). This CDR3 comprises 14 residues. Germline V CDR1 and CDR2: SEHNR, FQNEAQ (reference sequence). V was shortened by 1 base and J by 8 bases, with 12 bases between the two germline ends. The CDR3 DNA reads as TGTGCCAGCAGCTTAGTCCTTCCGAGGGATGAGCAGTTCTTC. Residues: CASSLVLPRDEQFF. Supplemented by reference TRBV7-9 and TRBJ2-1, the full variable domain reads DTGVSQNPRHKITKRGQNVTFRCDPISEHNRLYWYRQTLGQGPEFLTYFQNEAQLEKSRLLSDRFSAERPKGSFSTLEIQRTEQGDSAMYLCASSLVLPRDEQFFGPGTRLTVL.

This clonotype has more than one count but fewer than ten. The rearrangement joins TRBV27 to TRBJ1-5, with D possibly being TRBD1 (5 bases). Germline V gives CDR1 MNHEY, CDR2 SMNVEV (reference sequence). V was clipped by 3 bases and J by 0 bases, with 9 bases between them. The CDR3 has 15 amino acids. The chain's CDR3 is CASSLTGHSNQPQHF. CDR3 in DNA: TGTGCCAGCAGTTTGACGGGGCATAGCAATCAGCCCCAGCATTTT.

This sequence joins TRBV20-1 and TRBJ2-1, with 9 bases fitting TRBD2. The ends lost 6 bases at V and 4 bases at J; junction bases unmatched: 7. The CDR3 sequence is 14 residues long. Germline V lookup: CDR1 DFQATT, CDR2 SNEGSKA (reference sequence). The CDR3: CSAKTSGEYNEQFF. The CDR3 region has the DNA TGCAGTGCCAAGACTAGCGGAGAATACAATGAGCAGTTCTTC.

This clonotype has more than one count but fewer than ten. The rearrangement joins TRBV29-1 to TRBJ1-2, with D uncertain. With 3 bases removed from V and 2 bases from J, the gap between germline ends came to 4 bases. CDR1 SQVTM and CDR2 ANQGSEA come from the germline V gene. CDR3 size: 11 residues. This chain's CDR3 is CSVDLNYGYTF. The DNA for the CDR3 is TGCAGCGTTGACCTGAACTATGGCTACACCTTC.

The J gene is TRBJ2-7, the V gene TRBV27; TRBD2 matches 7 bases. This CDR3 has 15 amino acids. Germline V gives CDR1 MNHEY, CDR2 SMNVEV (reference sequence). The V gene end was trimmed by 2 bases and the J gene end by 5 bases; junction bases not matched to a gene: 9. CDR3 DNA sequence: TGTGCCAGCAGTTTAGTGGCGGGAGTGAAAAACGAGCAGTACTTC. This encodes CASSLVAGVKNEQYF.

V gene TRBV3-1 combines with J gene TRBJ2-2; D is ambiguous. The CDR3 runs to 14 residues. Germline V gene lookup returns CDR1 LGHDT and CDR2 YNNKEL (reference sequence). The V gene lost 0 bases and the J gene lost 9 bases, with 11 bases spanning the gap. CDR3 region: CASSQDSAAWELFF. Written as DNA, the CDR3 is TGTGCCAGCAGCCAAGATTCTGCGGCTTGGGAGCTGTTTTTT.